This T cell receptor (beta chain) emerged from a study of T-cell reconstitution after alpha-beta-depleted transplantation in children. Study conclusions and caveats: Some patients owed their high day-60 TCRbeta diversity to surviving recipient T cells and thymic progenitors.

During its preparation, the TCRbeta library received unique molecular identifiers. TCRdb itself ran the PCR reads through MiXCR, one entry per CDR3 protein. The sample lists about 440,000 distinct CDR3 sequences; 43% were seen once. The CDR3 length is 15 residues. Trimming removed 6 bases from V and 4 bases from J, with 18 bases in between. As concerns this clonotype: Its target is unknown.

The receptor comes from a girl aged 2 to 10 with aplastic anemia, due to receive a stem cell transplant. The chain recombines TRBV12-3 or TRBV12-4 with TRBJ1-2; perhaps TRBD1 as D (6 bases). The source was PBMCs, collected before TCRalphabeta/CD19-depleted stem cell transplant. This CDR3 reads CASSIQGDGAYGYTF. In DNA form, the CDR3 reads TGTGCCAGCAGCATACAGGGCGATGGCGCCTATGGCTACACCTTC.